This TCR beta chain is drawn from a study of T cells after yellow fever vaccination. TCRdb reprocessed the 5' RACE reads with MiXCR, giving one entry per CDR3 protein. The table shows under 150,000 distinct CDR3 sequences, with 7% to 9% occurring only once. This CDR3 spans 14 amino acids. Germline CDR1 and CDR2: SGHRS and YFSETQ. Trimming left V 7 bases short and J 9 bases short, with 20 bases between. The origin of this receptor is a man under 40 who received the YFV17D yellow fever vaccine. The specimen was CD4+ T cells sorted from PBMCs, collected 5 days after the yellow fever booster vaccination. J is TRBJ2-1 and V is TRBV5-1, with a possible D match to TRBD1 (5 bases). DNA for the CDR3: TGCGCCAGCTCAGAAATCCAGGGCTCTGGTGAGCAGTTCTTC. This encodes CASSEIQGSGEQFF.